This T cell receptor beta chain is drawn from a study of blood T cell repertoires in COVID-19. Germline values: CDR1 SGDLS, CDR2 YYNGEE. V was pared by 3 bases and J by 1 base, with 5 bases between. The CDR3 is made up of 13 amino acids. TCRdb keeps only in-frame clones here, not all; method: immunoSEQ multiplex PCR. In the table there are approximately 290,000 clones, roughly 88% of which are singletons. The receptor was derived from a woman in her twenties or thirties who had recovered from COVID-19. This chain uses TRBV9 with TRBJ1-5; no clear D gene. Source material: PBMCs or T cells enriched from blood (not recorded which). The CDR3 loop is CASSEQSNQPQHF. The DNA for the CDR3 is TGTGCCAGCAGCGAACAGAGCAATCAGCCCCAGCATTTT.